One sample yielded the 3 T cell receptor beta chains listed below, sequenced in a study of response to subunit inactivated influenza vaccine. Using its own MiXCR run on the RT-PCR reads, TCRdb lists one record per CDR3 protein. The sample lists roughly 460,000 distinct CDR3 sequences, about a tenth occurring once. The sample was PBMCs from blood, taken about 40 days after vaccination. All receptors derive from a man in his fifties who received an inactivated influenza vaccine.

Only a few counts were recorded for this clonotype. This chain uses TRBV4-3 with TRBJ2-3, with TRBD1 as a possible D gene (6 bases). In germline, CDR1 is LGHNA, CDR2 YSLEER. This CDR3 is 17 amino acids long. The V gene lost 0 bases and the J gene lost 0 bases, with 13 bases spanning the gap. The CDR3 DNA reads as TGCGCCAGCAGCCAAGACGGACAGTTGTCTAGCACAGATACGCAGTATTTT. This gives the protein CASSQDGQLSSTDTQYF.

V gene TRBV27 combines with J gene TRBJ2-1, with D possibly called TRBD1 or TRBD2 (6 bases each). Germline CDR1 reads MNHEY; CDR2 reads SMNVEV (reference sequence). The CDR3 has 16 residues. V was cut by 6 bases and J by 6 bases, with 21 bases left in between. Here the CDR3 DNA reads TGTGCCAGCAGAGACGGGGGCGCGTCTAGAGGCAATGAGCAGTTCTTC. Its protein is CASRDGGASRGNEQFF.

This clonotype was seen only a few times. The rearrangement uses TRBV7-9 and TRBJ1-4; tentative D call: TRBD1 (5 bases). The CDR3 runs 14 residues. The V end lost 5 bases, the J end lost 4 bases, and 11 bases lay between the germline ends. Germline assignment: CDR1 SEHNR and CDR2 FQNEAQ (reference sequence). CDR3 nucleotides: TGTGCCAGCAGCCCCGGACACCTTAATGAAAAACTGTTTTTT. It codes for CASSPGHLNEKLFF.